The 2 T cell receptor beta chains presented below share a single source sample, sequenced in a study of esophageal squamous cell carcinoma under preoperative chemotherapy. In TCRdb, the PCR reads were re-called with MiXCR into one record per CDR3 protein. The profile shows over 10,000 distinct CDR3 sequences, 50% to 55% of them singletons. Noted time point: before preoperative PTX-NDP chemotherapy. This material was acquired from a patient given preoperative chemotherapy. The receptor set was obtained from a human donor with esophageal squamous cell carcinoma. The donor label of this sample is uncertain.

The chain carries TRBV6-1 and TRBJ2-4; TRBD2 aligns across 8 bases. The CDR3 is 16 amino acids. CDR1 and CDR2 from the germline V gene are MNHNS and SASEGT. Trimming took 8 bases from V and 13 from J; bases not matched to a gene: 22. The DNA for the CDR3 is TGTGCCAGCCGCGTATCGGGAGGGGGGGGCACAAACACGCAGTACTTC. Its translation: CASRVSGGGGTNTQYF.

The chain employs TRBV6-1 and TRBJ2-3; TRBD1 matches at 7 bases. This CDR3 region has 16 residues. The J segment lost 4 bases and the V segment lost 6 bases, leaving 13 bases of the junction unmatched. Per the germline V gene, CDR1 is MNHNS and CDR2 is SASEGT. The CDR3 DNA follows: TGTGCCAGCAGGGCAGTCTCGACAGGGTTTGCAGATACGCAGTATTTT. This encodes CASRAVSTGFADTQYF.